A selection of T cell receptor beta chains follows, all from one sample in a study of T-cell reconstitution after alpha-beta-depleted transplantation in children. TCRdb reprocessed the PCR reads with MiXCR, giving one entry per CDR3 protein. The sample comprises about 240,000 distinct CDR3 sequences, about 25% of which are singletons, and approximately 2.5% rests with the top ten. Material: PBMCs, obtained before TCRalphabeta/CD19-depleted stem cell transplant. The receptors originated from a girl aged 2-10 years with Fanconi anemia, due to receive a stem cell transplant. Each CDR3 is given with its conserved first and last residue. Each record gives: D gene, J gene, clone size, V gene, CDR3 protein, CDR3 DNA. A D gene is named only where the DNA matches it firmly. A row's size may be missing; if present it is once, few, many or a size class.

>NA|TRBJ2-2|NA|TRBV29-1
CSVVFPGRMNTGELFF
TGCAGCGTTGTATTCCCGGGACGGATGAACACCGGGGAGCTGTTTTTT
>NA|TRBJ2-1|few|TRBV28
CASRGTINEQFF
TGTGCCAGCAGAGGGACAATCAATGAGCAGTTCTTC
>NA|TRBJ1-1|many|TRBV20-1
CSAKFSGREAFF
TGCAGTGCTAAATTTTCTGGCCGAGAAGCTTTCTTT
>NA|TRBJ2-7|many|TRBV12-3/TRBV12-4
CASSFGGRYEQYF
TGTGCCAGCAGTTTCGGGGGACGGTACGAGCAGTACTTC
>TRBD1|TRBJ1-5|few|TRBV15
CATSRDRNSNQPQHF
TGTGCCACCAGCAGGGACAGGAATAGCAATCAGCCCCAGCATTTT
>TRBD1|TRBJ1-2|NA|TRBV20-1
CSAGQDFYGYTF
TGCAGTGCTGGACAGGACTTCTATGGCTACACCTTC
>TRBD1|TRBJ2-1|few|TRBV28
CASGDGTGTYNEQFF
TGTGCCAGTGGGGACGGGACAGGGACATACAATGAGCAGTTCTTC
>NA|TRBJ2-1|NA|TRBV12-3/TRBV12-4
CASSYDSHNEQFF
TGTGCCAGCAGTTACGACAGCCACAATGAGCAGTTCTTC
>NA|TRBJ2-5|NA|TRBV11-3
CASSLGRVSGTQYF
TGTGCCAGCAGCTTGGGACGGGTTAGTGGGACCCAGTACTTC
>TRBD2|TRBJ2-2|few|TRBV29-1
CSALAGGPNTGELFF
TGCAGCGCGCTAGCGGGAGGGCCGAACACCGGGGAGCTGTTTTTT
>NA|TRBJ2-4|NA|TRBV4-2
CASSQEYRGLAKNIQYF
TGTGCCAGCAGCCAAGAGTATCGGGGGTTAGCCAAAAACATTCAGTACTTC
>NA|TRBJ2-1|many|TRBV12-3/TRBV12-4
CASSPRGRSDNEQFF
TGTGCCAGCAGTCCCCGGGGGAGATCCGACAATGAGCAGTTCTTC
>TRBD2|TRBJ2-2|NA|TRBV10-2
CASSEVLAGALRTGELFF
TGCGCCAGCAGTGAGGTACTAGCGGGGGCCCTGCGCACCGGGGAGCTGTTTTTT
>TRBD2|TRBJ2-3|many|TRBV5-1
CASSALAASTDTQYF
TGCGCCAGCAGCGCACTAGCGGCTAGCACAGATACGCAGTATTTT
>NA|TRBJ1-2|many|TRBV29-1
CSVGSSNYGYTF
TGCAGCGTTGGATCCTCTAACTATGGCTACACCTTC
>NA|TRBJ2-1|NA|TRBV21-1
CASSKDLLAGPYNEQFF
TGTGCCAGCAGCAAAGACCTACTAGCGGGGCCATACAATGAGCAGTTCTTC
>NA|TRBJ2-2|NA|TRBV20-1
CSVRGRRGAPNTGELFF
TGCAGTGTCAGGGGACGTAGGGGGGCTCCGAACACCGGGGAGCTGTTTTTT
>NA|TRBJ2-7|many|TRBV20-1
CSARHGGLTYEQYF
TGCAGTGCTAGACACGGGGGCCTCACCTACGAGCAGTACTTC
>NA|TRBJ2-5|many|TRBV12-3/TRBV12-4
CASDRLGRGETQYF
TGTGCCAGCGACCGACTAGGACGAGGGGAGACCCAGTACTTC
>NA|TRBJ2-5|NA|TRBV7-3
CASSADPKETQYF
TGTGCCAGCAGCGCTGATCCCAAAGAGACCCAGTACTTC
>NA|TRBJ2-1|many|TRBV6-2/TRBV6-3
CASSRRSGGMGNEQFF
TGTGCCAGCAGCCGAAGATCGGGGGGCATGGGCAATGAGCAGTTCTTC
>NA|TRBJ1-2|many|TRBV6-1
CASSEYKGSLNYGYTF
TGTGCCAGCAGTGAATATAAGGGATCCCTTAACTATGGCTACACCTTC
>NA|TRBJ2-6|many|TRBV29-1
CSVGGPSGANVLTF
TGCAGCGTAGGAGGACCGTCTGGGGCCAACGTCCTGACTTTC
>TRBD2|TRBJ2-3|many|TRBV15
CATRTSGTDTQYF
TGTGCCACCCGGACTAGCGGCACAGATACGCAGTATTTT
>TRBD2|TRBJ2-5|many|TRBV20-1
CSATGGPGETQYF
TGCAGTGCCACGGGGGGGCCGGGGGAGACCCAGTACTTC
>NA|TRBJ2-1|NA|TRBV7-3
CASSLRLATYNEQFF
TGTGCCAGCAGCTTACGGCTAGCAACCTACAATGAGCAGTTCTTC
>NA|TRBJ2-7|NA|TRBV2
CASSLGSSGVKNYEQYF
TGTGCCAGCAGTCTTGGGAGTTCAGGGGTTAAAAACTACGAGCAGTACTTC
>TRBD1|TRBJ1-2|many|TRBV20-1
CSASRQGIYGYTF
TGCAGTGCTAGTAGACAGGGGATCTATGGCTACACCTTC
>NA|TRBJ2-1|NA|TRBV6-5
CASSALGPEQFF
TGTGCCAGCAGTGCCCTGGGTCCTGAGCAGTTCTTC
>TRBD1|TRBJ2-3|NA|TRBV7-8
CASSSGQAPDTQYF
TGTGCCAGCAGCTCCGGACAGGCCCCAGATACGCAGTATTTT
>TRBD2|TRBJ2-5|NA|TRBV20-1
CSAPISGTIQETQYF
TGCAGTGCTCCTATATCCGGGACTATCCAAGAGACCCAGTACTTC
>NA|TRBJ2-2|many|TRBV18
CASSPLTDTGELFF
TGTGCCAGCTCACCGTTGACAGACACCGGGGAGCTGTTTTTT